This TCR beta chain was captured by sequencing in a study of cytomegalovirus exposure and HLA in healthy donors. V lost 6 bases, J lost 2 bases, and 2 bases stayed unmatched. The CDR3 is made up of 14 amino acids. CDR1 is SNHLY and CDR2 is FYNNEI in the germline V gene. Study-wide results and limits: There were a few CMV-associated chains whose specificity for CMV antigens was confirmed in vitro. Analysis performed later found about 18,000 TCR beta sequences associated with HLA alleles at 0.05 false discovery rate.

A note on this clone: Its antigen is currently unknown.

Both 60 Vbeta primers and 13 Jbeta primers went into the PCR. Using immunoSEQ multiplex PCR, the repertoire was profiled, and TCRdb retains in-frame clones only, with some absent. The table has tens of thousands of clones, about 77% seen once. J is TRBJ1-5 and V is TRBV2; 9 nucleotides align to TRBD1. This TCR was recovered from a male donor in good health and CMV-seropositive. The specimen was PBMCs. The CDR3 bases are TGTGCCAGCAGAGGGGACAGGGGCAATCAGCCCCAGCATTTT. Amino acid sequence: CASRGDRGNQPQHF.